These T cell receptor beta chains were read from a single sample in a study of cytomegalovirus exposure and HLA in healthy donors. Sequencing used immunoSEQ multiplex PCR; TCRdb keeps in-frame clones, though not all of them. The sample holds some 160,000 clones, approximately 88% seen once. The specimen sequenced was PBMCs. Receptors originate from a woman younger than 35 in good health and CMV-seronegative. Both conserved end residues are part of each CDR3. The D gene is left open where the match is weak. A clone size is listed for some rows: how often the clone was seen (once, few, many), or a class if it is expanded.

TRBJ2-5 | TRBV9 | NA | NA | 14 | TGTGCCAGCAGCGTAGGCGGGGAAGGGCAGACCCAGTACTTC | CASSVGGEGQTQYF
TRBJ2-1 | TRBV27 | NA | NA | 12 | TGTGCCAGCAGTTTCCAGACGGGGGAGCAGTTCTTC | CASSFQTGEQFF
TRBJ2-7 | TRBV28 | NA | NA | 14 | TGTGCCAGCAGGAGTCCGAGAAACTCCTACGAGCAGTACTTC | CASRSPRNSYEQYF
TRBJ2-3 | TRBV6-5 | NA | NA | 15 | TGTGCCAGCAGTTACTCCAGGGGTCTCTTAGATACGCAGTATTTT | CASSYSRGLLDTQYF
TRBJ1-1 | TRBV6-5 | TRBD1 | NA | 15 | TGTGCCAGCAGTGGACAGGGTGATTTGGGCACTGAAGCTTTCTTT | CASSGQGDLGTEAFF
TRBJ1-1 | TRBV6-5 | NA | few | 14 | TGTGCCAGCAGATCCCGAACAACGAACACTGAAGCTTTCTTT | CASRSRTTNTEAFF
TRBJ1-2 | TRBV5-6 | NA | NA | 17 | TGTGCCAGCAGCTTGCTCGGTTCGCAGGCCCGGACTTATGGCTACACCTTC | CASSLLGSQARTYGYTF
TRBJ2-2 | TRBV9 | NA | NA | 16 | TGTGCCAGCAGCCGCCTTGGGGCTCTTAACACCGGGGAGCTGTTTTTT | CASSRLGALNTGELFF
TRBJ2-5 | TRBV6-1 | TRBD1 | NA | 13 | TGTGCCAGCACGGGACAGGGGAGGGAGACCCAGTACTTC | CASTGQGRETQYF
TRBJ1-3 | TRBV18 | NA | NA | 16 | TGTGCCAGCTCATCCCCGACAGGTCGCTCTGGAAACACCATATATTTT | CASSSPTGRSGNTIYF
TRBJ2-3 | TRBV30 | TRBD2 | once | 15 | TGTGCCTGGAGTCTTACTAGCGGGGACACAGATACGCAGTATTTT | CAWSLTSGDTDTQYF
TRBJ2-1 | TRBV6-5 | NA | NA | 16 | TGTGCCAGCAGTTACTCGATCACAGGGTGGGAGTATGAGCAGTTCTTC | CASSYSITGWEYEQFF
TRBJ1-1 | TRBV5-1 | NA | NA | 13 | TGCGCCAGCAGCTCCAGGGTTAACACTGAAGCTTTCTTT | CASSSRVNTEAFF
TRBJ1-5 | TRBV6-6 | TRBD1 | NA | 14 | TGTGCCAGCAGGCAAAAGGGGGCTAATCAGCCCCAGCATTTT | CASRQKGANQPQHF
TRBJ2-7 | TRBV7-6 | NA | once | 13 | TGTGCCAGCAGCCGAGGCTCTGCCTACGAGCAGTACTTC | CASSRGSAYEQYF
TRBJ1-1 | TRBV2 | TRBD1 | NA | 13 | TGTGCCAGCAGTTTCGACAGGGCTACTGAAGCTTTCTTT | CASSFDRATEAFF
TRBJ1-1 | TRBV12-5 | NA | NA | 11 | TGTGCTAGTGGTTTCCCAGGGGAAGCTTTCTTT | CASGFPGEAFF
TRBJ1-6 | TRBV27 | TRBD1 | once | 20 | TGTGCCAGCAGCCTAGGGGGCCCGGGACAGGGATTTTCCTATAATTCACCCCTCCACTTT | CASSLGGPGQGFSYNSPLHF
TRBJ2-3 | TRBV27 | TRBD1 | NA | 14 | TGTGCCAGCAGCCCCCGACAGGGGGGGGATACGCAGTATTTT | CASSPRQGGDTQYF
TRBJ2-3 | TRBV13 | TRBD1 | NA | 15 | TGTGCCAGCAGGAGCGGACAGGGGGTCACAGATACGCAGTATTTT | CASRSGQGVTDTQYF